This record covers a single T cell receptor (beta chain). Its specificity is not known. The data belong to a study of T cell responses to AZD1222 COVID-19 vaccine. Data came from immunoSEQ multiplex PCR; TCRdb stores just in-frame clones and leaves some out. The repertoire holds over 85,000 clones, with 70% to 90% as singletons. Study conclusions and caveats: Receipt of two AZD1222 doses was followed by a rise in Spike-specific TCR breadth and depth. Reportedly, close to half of spike-specific TCRs are directed against unmutated variant regions. Baseline seropositivity occurred in only a handful of AZD1222 recipients. Repertoires were collected only later (after the peak T cell response had occurred).

Per germline, CDR1 SEHNR and CDR2 FQNEAQ (reference sequence). This CDR3 has 17 residues. The junction had 9 bases not matched to a gene; V was cut back by 5 bases and J by 3 bases. The V and J genes are TRBV7-9 and TRBJ1-4; 10 bases are shared with TRBD1. Source: peripheral blood, taken on day 0 of AZD1222 vaccination. The TCR sequence derives from an adult in good health. CDR3 loop: CASSPGTGAPANEKLFF. The CDR3 nucleotides read TGTGCCAGCAGCCCCGGGACAGGGGCGCCAGCTAATGAAAAACTGTTTTTT.